Described below is a single T cell receptor (beta chain) sequence and its context. Its antigen is not yet known. Instrument used: NextSeq 550. The Human TCR Profiling Kit (MiLaboratory) was used to make UMI-labeled 5' RACE TRB cDNA libraries. cDNA synthesis used the entire amount of extracted RNA, and PCR amplification then used the entire amount of cDNA produced. Libraries were prepared in parallel with an identical number of PCR cycles. The study's processing was this. About 50,000 +/- 10,000 unique UMI-labeled TRB cDNA molecules per library were extracted with MIGEC and MiXCR, with at least two reads per UMI required. On average, each library contained approximately 40,000 +/- 10,000 functional in-frame TRB CDR3 nucleotide clonotypes without stop codons. After downsampling to 5000 UMI-labeled TRB molecules per sample, diversity metrics, including normalized Shannon-Wiener and Chao1, were computed in VDJtools. VDJtools was used to calculate clonotype-size-weighted physicochemical properties of the central five CDR3 residues, namely interaction energy, strength, volume and Kidera factor 4. The reads underwent TCRdb reprocessing, giving one record for each CDR3 protein sequence and no DNA. TCRdb's processing, not the authors', yielded these V and J calls. The table for this sample lists under 9,000 distinct CDR3 sequences. The ten largest make up about 1.8% of the sample.

Each CD8+ T cell subset was flow-sorted in triplicate, with fewer than 350,000 cells per subset placed directly into RLT lysis buffer. To exclude memory contaminants, naive CD8+ T cells were stringently defined as CD45RO-CCR7+CD27+CD95-. Peripheral blood mononuclear cells were isolated from buffy coats using standard density gradient centrifugation. A FACSAria III was used to flow-sort naive CD8+ T cells into CXCR3-negative and CXCR3-positive populations. Total RNA was extracted from sorted cells using an RNeasy Mini Kit. CDR1 SGHDT and CDR2 YYEEEE were looked up in the germline V gene. The CDR3, cysteine through phenylalanine, is 14 amino acids long. The DNA is unrecorded. This sample is drawn from a study of CXCR3-negative and CXCR3-positive naive CD8 T cells (dated by TCRdb to the late 2010s). Background on the whole study: About 135 million TRB reads were obtained in total, roughly 1.5 +/- 0.3 million reads per library. Naive subsets from five or six donors and memory cells from 3 donors were included in the TRBV-TRBJ cluster analysis. Diversity and physicochemical repertoire analyses covered roughly eleven donors pooled from two independent experiments. What the work shows at the level of the full study, not this receptor alone: Because surface CD5, which is linked to self-reactivity in mice, was comparable between the naive subsets, TCR interaction strength was also inferred from TRB CDR3 physicochemical properties. TRB CDR3s from CXCR3-positive naive cells showed higher hydrophobicity (lower Kidera factor 4), lower energy, and higher strength and volume indices than CXCR3-negative naive cells. Comparably high repertoire diversity was found in both naive subsets, whereas much lower repertoire diversity was found in memory CD8+ T cells. Naive CXCR3-negative and CXCR3-positive cells from the same donor showed similar TRBV-TRBJ usage, whereas memory cells showed distinct patterns. Freshly isolated PBMCs were used for most assays because CXCR3 expression partially decreased after cryopreservation.

The sequence joins TRBV5-6 to TRBJ1-2; TCRdb calls TRBD1, which cannot be checked without DNA. Sequenced input: naive CXCR3- CD8+ T cells from blood. In the paper's terms, the cell subset or site label means: CD45RO-CCR7+CD27+CD95- naive CD8+ T cells lacking CXCR3 (TNR3-). This TCR derives from a human donor in good health. Some clones in this sample may be carry-over from other donors' samples. This receptor has the CDR3 CASSLGVGRDGYTF.